This entry lists 17 T cell receptor beta chains sequenced from one sample in a study of monozygotic twins with inflammatory bowel disease. TCRdb derives one entry per CDR3 protein from the 5' RACE reads, leaving out DNA. In total, the table holds around 99,000 distinct CDR3 sequences. Material: blood. The receptors here all came from a human donor with ulcerative colitis or Crohn's disease, or a healthy co-twin of an affected twin (not recorded which).

The rearrangement joins TRBV29-1 to TRBJ2-3; the D gene TCRdb calls, TRBD2, cannot be checked with no DNA. This CDR3 is built from 14 residues. Germline CDR1 SQVTM, CDR2 ANQGSEA. The CDR3 protein is CSVDGTAGADTQYF.

CDR3 in amino acids: CASSGLFRPLLGSVPYEQYF. V usage is TRBV2 and J usage is TRBJ2-7; there is no DNA to check the TCRdb D call of TRBD2. The CDR3 loop spans 20 amino acids. Germline loops: CDR1 SNHLY, CDR2 FYNNEI.

This sequence joins TRBV19 and TRBJ2-1; TCRdb picks TRBD2, but there is no DNA to check that call. CDR1 is LNHDA and CDR2 is SQIVND in the germline V gene (reference sequence). This CDR3 spans 18 amino acids. This CDR3 reads CASSFGGNRDYLYNEQFF.

The V call is TRBV28, the J call TRBJ2-5; the D call from TCRdb, TRBD1, cannot be confirmed without DNA. Germline V lookup: CDR1 MDHEN, CDR2 SYDVKM. This CDR3 region has 15 residues. The CDR3 region is CASSLTDRKQETQYF.

This chain connects TRBV4-2 to TRBJ2-3; TCRdb lists TRBD2, though no DNA is available to test this call. This CDR3 comprises 16 residues. Germline lookup yields CDR1 LGHNA and CDR2 YNFKEQ. The chain's CDR3 is CASSQGVGRVGNTQYF.

The J gene is TRBJ2-7, the V gene TRBV29-1; the D call of TRBD2 rests on TCRdb alone, since no DNA is present to check it. Germline lookup yields CDR1 SQVTM and CDR2 ANQGSEA. The length of the CDR3 is 14 residues. CDR3 amino acids: CSVVMSGVSFGQYF.

The rearrangement links TRBV7-2 to TRBJ1-2; lacking DNA, the TRBD1 call made by TCRdb goes unchecked. Germline CDR1 is SGHTA and CDR2 is FQGNSA. The CDR3 extends over 15 amino acids. The CDR3 sequence: CASSSTLASNYGYTF.

V and J are TRBV19 and TRBJ1-1. This CDR3 has 14 residues. Germline assignment: CDR1 LNHDA and CDR2 SQIVND (reference sequence). The CDR3 reads CASSRREADTEAFF.

V and J are TRBV29-1 and TRBJ2-2; TCRdb indicates TRBD1, and absent DNA this call remains unverified. The CDR3 consists of 14 residues. Germline V CDR1 and CDR2: SQVTM, ANQGSEA. The CDR3 here is CSAGQGRNTGELFF.

This rearrangement joins TRBV10-3 to TRBJ2-3; the D gene TCRdb calls, TRBD2, cannot be checked with no DNA. CDR1 ENHRY and CDR2 SYGVKD come from the germline V gene. The CDR3 has 11 amino acids. CDR3 region: CACSGADTQYF.

The V gene is TRBV7-9, the J gene TRBJ1-4; TCRdb selects TRBD1, and the lack of DNA leaves this call unchecked. The CDR3 runs 14 residues. Per the germline V gene, CDR1 is SEHNR and CDR2 is FQNEAQ (reference sequence). CDR3 protein: CASSPKDREEKLFF.

The rearrangement joins TRBV7-3 to TRBJ2-1; the TCRdb D gene call, TRBD1, has no DNA to confirm it. The CDR3 totals 16 residues. The germline V gene encodes CDR1 SGHTA and CDR2 FQGTGA. The chain's CDR3 is CASSPTATGPYNEQFF.

The CDR3 loop is CATSDPTGTGANVLTF. V and J are TRBV24-1 and TRBJ2-6; there is no DNA to check the TCRdb D call of TRBD1. The CDR3 runs to 16 residues. CDR1 KGHDR and CDR2 SFDVKD come from the germline V gene.

The chain joins TRBV24-1 to TRBJ2-2; TCRdb gives TRBD1 as the D gene, but with no DNA this cannot be confirmed. CDR1 and CDR2 from the germline V gene are KGHDR and SFDVKD. This CDR3 comprises 16 residues. This CDR3 is CATSAPSGQNTGELFF.

The chain employs TRBV20-1 and TRBJ1-1. The germline CDR1 and CDR2 sequences are DFQATT and SNEGSKA (reference sequence). The CDR3 loop spans 13 amino acids. The CDR3 protein is CSASEGSWTEAFF.

This CDR3 reads CSVVSPSSYEQYF. The chain has TRBV29-1 and TRBJ2-7. The germline CDR1 and CDR2 sequences are SQVTM and ANQGSEA. The CDR3 contains 13 residues.

The V gene is TRBV18, the J gene TRBJ1-1. The CDR3 length is 14 residues. Germline lookup yields CDR1 KGHSH and CDR2 LQKENI. The CDR3 loop is CASSLLRENTEAFF.